The following is a T cell receptor beta chain sequence with its context. Trimming shortened V by 4 bases and J by 4 bases, and 8 bases separated the two germline ends. Germline CDR1 SGDLS, CDR2 YYNGEE. This CDR3 is 13 amino acids long. This sample is drawn from a study of OX40 agonist ivuxolimab in advanced cancers. The data were produced by immunoSEQ multiplex PCR, yet TCRdb's version contains in-frame clones alone and is incomplete. The data contain 80,000 to 85,000 clones, around 84% of them singletons. This rearrangement joins TRBV9 to TRBJ1-4; D not certain. The material sequenced was CD4+ or CD8+ T cells sorted from blood, taken in a trial of the OX40 agonist ivuxolimab. This receptor was taken from an adult with an advanced solid tumor such as melanoma, head and neck, liver or kidney cancer. CDR3 in DNA: TGTGCCAGCAGCTCTCCGGGTAATGAAAAACTGTTTTTT. This codes for CASSSPGNEKLFF.